The sequence of this T cell receptor beta chain was determined in a study of OX40 agonist ivuxolimab in advanced cancers. General study points: Some patients who did not respond also had low normalized T-cell clonal expansion.

Comment on this clone: Its antigen is currently unknown.

TCRdb's table, derived via immunoSEQ multiplex PCR, lists solely in-frame clones and lacks some. The sample consists of approximately 66,000 clones, 85% of them appearing once. Germline V lookup: CDR1 LGHNA, CDR2 YSLEER. The CDR3 loop spans 16 amino acids. V gave up 10 bases and J gave up 2 bases, with 24 bases separating them. The source is an adult with an advanced solid tumor such as melanoma, head and neck, liver or kidney cancer. The V and J genes are TRBV4-3 and TRBJ2-7, with TRBD1 as a possible D gene (6 bases). Sequenced material: CD4+ or CD8+ T cells sorted from blood, taken in a trial of the OX40 agonist ivuxolimab. CDR3 protein: CAITPKGQLMTYEQYF. In nucleotides, the CDR3 is TGCGCCATCACTCCGAAAGGACAGCTTATGACCTACGAGCAGTACTTC.